This T cell receptor beta chain is drawn from a study of identical twins (dated by TCRdb to the mid-2010s). For the study in its entirety: To test whether fetal clonotypes persist, the study used deep sequencing on TCR alpha and beta repertoires from monozygotic twins, unrelated adults of various ages, and cord blood. Replicate twin experiments were performed at different times using different library preparation protocols to rule out contamination. Broad study findings and their caveats: In monozygotic twins, recombination models systematically underestimated out-of-frame TCR alpha sharing, but the models matched the sharing seen between unrelated individuals. Invariant T cells such as MAIT and iNKT could partly confound zero-insertion analyses, although diverse VJ usage argued against such confounding for most clonotypes. Because the same donors could not be followed over many years, the conclusions relied on cross-sectional statistical analysis. The excess sharing between twins in beta out-of-frame sequences was weaker because fewer shared sequences reduced the signal-to-noise ratio. Compared with coincidental sharing between unrelated individuals, out-of-frame TCR alpha sequences shared between twins had an excess of sequences with low generation probability. Fewer insertions were carried by abundant cord blood beta clonotypes; a weaker similar trend was observed in young adult naive repertoires, while no such trend was observed in memory repertoires.

Receptors were amplified or captured by 5' RACE. Sequenced on an Illumina HiSeq 2000. A universal primer binding site was introduced by template switching, and a unique molecular identifier was present in the final cDNA, enabling accurate counting of TCR cDNA molecules. Specific primers in the conserved constant-segment region were used to synthesize first-strand cDNA for TCR alpha and beta chains. To control for contamination, each cDNA library was double barcoded with a SMART-Mk sample barcode plus Illumina barcodes. TruSeq adapter sequences, together with Illumina sample barcodes, were added in two successive PCR steps. TCR alpha and beta cDNA libraries were sequenced on the Illumina HiSeq platform with custom primers. From the authors' description of their analysis: Raw reads were processed with MiGEC to extract unique molecular identifiers, and MiXCR was used to determine CDR3 positions. For each individual, recombination models were inferred using an EM algorithm with the repgenHMM and IGoR tools. The tcR package in R was used for shared clonotype analysis, with sharing normalized by the product of cloneset sizes. To study raw recombination without the effects of thymic and clonal selection, out-of-frame nonproductive sequences were analyzed. The raw public reads went through TCRdb reprocessing: fastp at Q25, MiXCR clone calling, in-frame beta chains kept. Merged by CDR3 protein, the rows form single entries marked with the most common genes and DNA. V and J calls and clone size were set by TCRdb, not the authors. Here the sample has roughly 630,000 distinct CDR3 sequences; around 7.4% occur a single time. The ten largest clones represent approximately 1.5% of the sample.

Note on this clonotype: Its cognate antigen has yet to be identified. Base qualities are not at hand, and no much larger clone is one base apart.

Its CDR3 holds 16 amino acids, cysteine through phenylalanine. Only the CDR3 part of the read is kept: 48 bases, read in frame from the first base. The CDR1 and CDR2 encoded by the germline V gene are SGHAT and FQNNGV. Compared with germline, V lacks 5 bases and J lacks 6 bases; bases without a gene match: 9. Every donor in the study was a healthy Caucasian. Three pairs of female monozygotic twins, all aged roughly 18 to 29 years, made up the twin cohort. The RNA used for TCR libraries was isolated from peripheral blood mononuclear cells. The same data also contributed to another study, on yellow fever vaccine responses in identical twins. As described in the second report: According to the authors, in identical twins the way T cells responded to vaccination appeared partly convergent and partly personalized. Focusing on identical twins, the study followed the T cell clones that responded to the vaccine, and did so with precision.

This receptor chain uses TRBV11-2 and TRBJ2-1, with 11 bases in between that match TRBD2. The source material was PBMCs. The sequence was collected from a woman aged 18-29 years in good health. DNA sequence: TGTGCCAGCAGCACCCTAGCGGGGGGCCCCTTCAATGAGCAGTTCTTC. Its coded protein is CASSTLAGGPFNEQFF.